This T cell receptor beta chain was obtained from a study of OX40 agonist ivuxolimab in advanced cancers. Study-level results: Among the lowest peripheral clonal expansion occurred in 0.1-3.0 mg/kg partial responders.

Concerning this clone: The antigen is unknown.

Method: immunoSEQ multiplex PCR; TCRdb's copy keeps in-frame clones and lacks some. The sample lists 23,000 or so clones; more than 70% were seen once. Here the sequenced sample was CD4+ or CD8+ T cells sorted from blood, taken in a trial of the OX40 agonist ivuxolimab. The receptor's source is an adult with an advanced solid tumor such as melanoma, head and neck, liver or kidney cancer.

DNA of the CDR3: TGTGCCAGCAGCTTATCCCTTCTCAATGAGCAGTTCTTC. It translates to CASSLSLLNEQFF. The genes are TRBV7-9 and TRBJ2-1, with D unclear. The V gene's germline CDR1 is SEHNR and CDR2 FQNEAQ (reference sequence). The CDR3 extends over 13 amino acids. V dropped 2 bases and J dropped 6 bases, with 8 bases sitting between them.